This T cell receptor (beta chain) was documented in a study of cytomegalovirus exposure and HLA in healthy donors. Germline CDR1 is MNHEY and CDR2 is SVGAGI. This CDR3 contains 14 residues. V lost 6 bases and J lost 8, with 16 bases in between. With 60 Vbeta and 13 Jbeta primers, the PCR was carried out. Repertoires were generated with immunoSEQ multiplex PCR, while TCRdb's copy carries only in-frame clones and drops some. This table holds about 96,000 clones, about four fifths found once. Sequenced: PBMCs. The clonotype was recovered from a woman aged 65 to 85 in good health and CMV-seropositive. This rearrangement joins TRBV6-5 to TRBJ1-4; no definite D call. CDR3 residues: CASRPGVVGEKLFF. CDR3 in DNA: TGTGCCAGCAGACCCGGGGTAGTTGGGGAAAAACTGTTTTTT.